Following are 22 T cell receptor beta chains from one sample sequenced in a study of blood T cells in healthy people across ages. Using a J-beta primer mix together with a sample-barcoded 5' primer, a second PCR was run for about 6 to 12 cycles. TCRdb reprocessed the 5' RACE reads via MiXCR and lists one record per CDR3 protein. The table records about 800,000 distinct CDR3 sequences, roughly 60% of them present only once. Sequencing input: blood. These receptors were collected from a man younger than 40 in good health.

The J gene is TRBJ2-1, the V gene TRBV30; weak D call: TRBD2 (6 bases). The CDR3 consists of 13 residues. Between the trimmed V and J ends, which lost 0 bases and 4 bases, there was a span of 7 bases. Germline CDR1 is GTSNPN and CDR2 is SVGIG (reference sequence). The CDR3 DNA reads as TGTGCCTGGAGTGTGACTAGATACAATGAGCAGTTCTTC. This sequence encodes CAWSVTRYNEQFF.

CDR3 sequence reads: CSAFWGDYNEQFF. CDR3 DNA: TGCAGTGCTTTTTGGGGGGACTACAATGAGCAGTTCTTC. This sequence joins TRBV20-1 and TRBJ2-1, with a possible D match to TRBD2 (6 bases). Germline V gene lookup returns CDR1 DFQATT and CDR2 SNEGSKA (reference sequence). Trimming left V 5 bases short and J 3 bases short, with 11 bases between. The CDR3 is made up of 13 amino acids.

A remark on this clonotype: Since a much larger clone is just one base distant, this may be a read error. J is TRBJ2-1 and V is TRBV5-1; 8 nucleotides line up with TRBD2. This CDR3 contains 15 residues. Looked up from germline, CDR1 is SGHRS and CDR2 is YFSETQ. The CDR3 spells CASSSGGSSYNVQFF. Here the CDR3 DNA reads TGCGCCAGCAGCTCGGGGGGGAGCTCCTACAATGTGCAGTTCTTC.

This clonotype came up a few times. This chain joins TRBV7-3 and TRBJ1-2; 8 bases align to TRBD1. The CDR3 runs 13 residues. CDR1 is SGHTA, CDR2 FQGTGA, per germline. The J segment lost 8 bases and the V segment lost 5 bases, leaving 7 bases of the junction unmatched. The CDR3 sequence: CASSPDRVEGYTF. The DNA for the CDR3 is TGTGCCAGCAGCCCGGACAGGGTTGAAGGCTACACCTTC.

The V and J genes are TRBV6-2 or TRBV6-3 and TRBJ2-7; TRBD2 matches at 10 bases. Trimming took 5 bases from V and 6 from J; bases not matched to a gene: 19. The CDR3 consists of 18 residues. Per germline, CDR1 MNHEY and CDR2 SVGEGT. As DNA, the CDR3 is TGTGCCAGCAGTAGGGGAATCCTAGCGGGAGCTCTCCGACGCGAGCAGTACTTC. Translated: CASSRGILAGALRREQYF.

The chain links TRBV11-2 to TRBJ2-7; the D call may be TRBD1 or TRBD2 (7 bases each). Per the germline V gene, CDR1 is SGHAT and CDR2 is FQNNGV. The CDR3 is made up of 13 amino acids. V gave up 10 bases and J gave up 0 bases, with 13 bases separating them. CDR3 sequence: CATQGGFSYEQYF. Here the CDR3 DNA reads TGTGCCACCCAGGGGGGGTTCTCCTACGAGCAGTACTTC.

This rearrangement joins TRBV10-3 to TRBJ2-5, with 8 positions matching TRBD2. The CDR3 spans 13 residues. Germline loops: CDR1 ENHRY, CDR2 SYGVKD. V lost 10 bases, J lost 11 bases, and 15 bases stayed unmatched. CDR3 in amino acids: CATGDGLEREQYF. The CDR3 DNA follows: TGTGCCACGGGGGACGGACTCGAGCGGGAGCAGTACTTC.

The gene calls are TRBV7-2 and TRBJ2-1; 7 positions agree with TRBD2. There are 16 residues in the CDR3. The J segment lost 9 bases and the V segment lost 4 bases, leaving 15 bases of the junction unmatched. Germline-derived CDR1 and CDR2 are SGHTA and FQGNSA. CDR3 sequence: CASSSSGDGGRREQFF. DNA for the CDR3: TGTGCCAGCAGCTCCTCTGGAGACGGCGGGAGACGTGAGCAGTTCTTC.

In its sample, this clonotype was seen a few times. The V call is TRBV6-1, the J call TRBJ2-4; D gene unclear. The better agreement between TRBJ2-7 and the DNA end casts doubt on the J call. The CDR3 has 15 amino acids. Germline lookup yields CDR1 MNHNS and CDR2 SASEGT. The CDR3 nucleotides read TGTGCCAGCAGTGGGCTGTTGACGGATTTCTACGAGCAGTACTTC. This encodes CASSGLLTDFYEQYF.

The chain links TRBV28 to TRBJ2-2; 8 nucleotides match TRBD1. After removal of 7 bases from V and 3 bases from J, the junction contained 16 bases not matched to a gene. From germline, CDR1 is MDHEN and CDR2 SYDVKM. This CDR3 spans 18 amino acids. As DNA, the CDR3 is TGTGCCAGCACCGATCTCGACAGGGGAGCCGGCTACACCGGGGAGCTGTTTTTT. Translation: CASTDLDRGAGYTGELFF. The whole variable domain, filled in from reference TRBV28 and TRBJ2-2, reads DVKVTQSSRYLVKRTGEKVFLECVQDMDHENMFWYRQDPGLGLRLIYFSYDVKMKEKGDIPEGYSVSREKKERFSLILESASTNQTSMYLCASTDLDRGAGYTGELFFGEGSRLTVL.

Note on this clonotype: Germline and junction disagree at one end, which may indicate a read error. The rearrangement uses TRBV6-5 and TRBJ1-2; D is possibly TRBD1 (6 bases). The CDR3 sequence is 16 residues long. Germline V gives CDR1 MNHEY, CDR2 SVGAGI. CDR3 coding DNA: TGTGCCGGCAGTTACCGGCCACAGGGATACAACTATGGCTACACCTTC. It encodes CAGSYRPQGYNYGYTF.

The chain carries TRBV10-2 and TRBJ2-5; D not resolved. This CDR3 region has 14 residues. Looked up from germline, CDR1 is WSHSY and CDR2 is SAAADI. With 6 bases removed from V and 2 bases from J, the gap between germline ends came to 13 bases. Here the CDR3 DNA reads TGCGCCAGCAGCATTCACCCAGTTCAAGAGACCCAGTACTTC. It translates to CASSIHPVQETQYF.

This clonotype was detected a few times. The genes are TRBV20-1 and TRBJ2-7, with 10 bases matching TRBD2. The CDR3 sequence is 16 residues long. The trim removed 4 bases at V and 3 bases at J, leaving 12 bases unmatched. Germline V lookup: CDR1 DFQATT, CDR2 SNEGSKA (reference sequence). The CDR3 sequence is CSATPSPTSGFYEQYF. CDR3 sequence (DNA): TGCAGTGCTACCCCGAGCCCGACTAGCGGGTTCTACGAGCAGTACTTC.

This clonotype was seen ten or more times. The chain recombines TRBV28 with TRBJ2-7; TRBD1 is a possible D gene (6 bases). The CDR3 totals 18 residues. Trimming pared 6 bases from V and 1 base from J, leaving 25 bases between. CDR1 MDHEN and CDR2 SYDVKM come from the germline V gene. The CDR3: CASSIKPWAGTLSYEQYF. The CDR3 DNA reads TGTGCCAGCAGCATCAAACCTTGGGCCGGGACACTATCCTACGAGCAGTACTTC.

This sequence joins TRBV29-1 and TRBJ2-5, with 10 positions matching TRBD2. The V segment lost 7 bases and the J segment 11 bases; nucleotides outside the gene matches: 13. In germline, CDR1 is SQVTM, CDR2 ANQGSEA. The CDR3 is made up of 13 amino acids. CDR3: CSATGTSEHEQYF. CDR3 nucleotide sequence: TGCAGCGCCACCGGGACTAGCGAGCATGAGCAGTACTTC.

CDR3 protein: CASSPQGSRGGLFF. The DNA of the CDR3 is TGTGCCAGCAGTCCACAGGGCTCCAGGGGGGGACTGTTTTTT. This chain links TRBV12-3 or TRBV12-4 with TRBJ1-4, with 7 bases lining up with TRBD1. Trimming removed 5 bases from V and 13 bases from J; junction bases left unmatched: 13. The CDR3 contains 14 residues.

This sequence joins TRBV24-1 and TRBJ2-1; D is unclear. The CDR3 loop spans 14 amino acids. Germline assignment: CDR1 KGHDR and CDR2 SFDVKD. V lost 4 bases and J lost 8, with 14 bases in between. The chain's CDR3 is CATSESGRGDEQFF. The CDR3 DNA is TGTGCCACCAGTGAGTCCGGACGTGGCGATGAGCAGTTCTTC.

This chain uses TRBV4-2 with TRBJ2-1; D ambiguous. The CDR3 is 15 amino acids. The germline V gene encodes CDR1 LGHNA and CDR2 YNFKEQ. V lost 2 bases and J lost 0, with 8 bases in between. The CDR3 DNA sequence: TGTGCCAGCAGCCAATTGATAAACTCCTACAATGAGCAGTTCTTC. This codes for CASSQLINSYNEQFF.

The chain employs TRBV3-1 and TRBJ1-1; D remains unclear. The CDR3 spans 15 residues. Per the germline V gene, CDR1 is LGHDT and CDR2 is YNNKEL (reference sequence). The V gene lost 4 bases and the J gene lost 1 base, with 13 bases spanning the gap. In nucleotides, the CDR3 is TGTGCCAGCAGCCCCCAAACCTCGGGGAACACTGAAGCTTTCTTT. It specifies CASSPQTSGNTEAFF.

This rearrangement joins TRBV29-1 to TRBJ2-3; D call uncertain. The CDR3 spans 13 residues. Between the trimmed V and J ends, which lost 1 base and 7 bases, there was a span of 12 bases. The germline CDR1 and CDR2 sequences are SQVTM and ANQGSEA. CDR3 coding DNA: TGCAGCGTTGAAGCCCTTTTACCCCATACGCAGTATTTT. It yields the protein CSVEALLPHTQYF.

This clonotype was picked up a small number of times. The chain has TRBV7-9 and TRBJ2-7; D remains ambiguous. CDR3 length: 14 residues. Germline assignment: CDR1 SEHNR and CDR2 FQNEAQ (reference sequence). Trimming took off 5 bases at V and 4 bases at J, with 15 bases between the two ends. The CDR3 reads CASSPYQNLYEQYF. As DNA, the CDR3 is TGTGCCAGCAGCCCCTACCAAAACCTTTACGAGCAGTACTTC.

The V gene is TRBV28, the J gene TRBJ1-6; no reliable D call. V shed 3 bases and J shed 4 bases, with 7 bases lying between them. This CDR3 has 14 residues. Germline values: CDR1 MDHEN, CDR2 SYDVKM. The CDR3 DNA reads TGTGCCAGCAGTTTTCAGAATTATAATTCACCCCTCCACTTT. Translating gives CASSFQNYNSPLHF.